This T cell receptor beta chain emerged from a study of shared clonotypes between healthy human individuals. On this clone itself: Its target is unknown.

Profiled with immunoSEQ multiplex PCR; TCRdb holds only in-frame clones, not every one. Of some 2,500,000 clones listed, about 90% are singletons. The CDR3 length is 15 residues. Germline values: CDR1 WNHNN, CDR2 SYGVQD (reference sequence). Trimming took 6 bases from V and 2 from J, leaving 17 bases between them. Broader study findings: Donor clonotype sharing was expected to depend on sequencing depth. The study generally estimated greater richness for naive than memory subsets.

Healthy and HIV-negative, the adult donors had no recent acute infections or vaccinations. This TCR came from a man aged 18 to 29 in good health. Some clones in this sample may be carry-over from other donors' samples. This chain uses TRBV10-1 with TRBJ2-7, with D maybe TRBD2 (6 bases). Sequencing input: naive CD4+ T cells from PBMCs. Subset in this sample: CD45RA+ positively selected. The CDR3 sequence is CASSGGLPSPYEQYF. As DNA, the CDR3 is TGCGCCAGCAGCGGGGGACTGCCTTCTCCCTACGAGCAGTACTTC.